This T cell receptor beta chain was documented in a study of memory CD4+ T cells and cytomegalovirus serostatus. Single viable CD3+CD4+CD8-CD45RO+ cells were sorted as the memory CD4+ T cells. The assay was immunoSEQ multiplex PCR, and TCRdb's table has in-frame clones only and misses some. Among about 64,000 clones, roughly 80% were seen once, and the ten largest hold 0.88%. Germline CDR1 ENHRY, CDR2 SYGVKD. The CDR3 length is 15 residues. Trimming shortened V by 2 bases and J by 5 bases, and 12 bases separated the two germline ends. Sequencing was done on a sample of memory CD4+ T cells from blood. The gene calls are TRBV10-3 and TRBJ2-2, with a weak D call TRBD2 (6 bases). The sequence derives from an adult in good health and CMV-seronegative. The CDR3 region is CAISEGLPKTGELFF. The CDR3 coding sequence is TGTGCCATCAGTGAGGGACTACCCAAGACCGGGGAGCTGTTTTTT.